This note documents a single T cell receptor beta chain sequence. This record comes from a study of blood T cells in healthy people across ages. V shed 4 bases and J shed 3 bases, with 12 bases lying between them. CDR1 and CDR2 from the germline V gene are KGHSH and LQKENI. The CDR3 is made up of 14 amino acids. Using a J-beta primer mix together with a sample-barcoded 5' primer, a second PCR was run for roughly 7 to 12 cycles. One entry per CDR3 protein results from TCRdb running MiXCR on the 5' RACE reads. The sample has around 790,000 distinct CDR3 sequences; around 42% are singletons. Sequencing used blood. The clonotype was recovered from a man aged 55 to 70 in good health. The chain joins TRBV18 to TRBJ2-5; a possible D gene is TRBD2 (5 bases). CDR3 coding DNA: TGTGCCAGCTCACAAAACCGGGGAAAAGAGACCCAGTACTTC. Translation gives CASSQNRGKETQYF.